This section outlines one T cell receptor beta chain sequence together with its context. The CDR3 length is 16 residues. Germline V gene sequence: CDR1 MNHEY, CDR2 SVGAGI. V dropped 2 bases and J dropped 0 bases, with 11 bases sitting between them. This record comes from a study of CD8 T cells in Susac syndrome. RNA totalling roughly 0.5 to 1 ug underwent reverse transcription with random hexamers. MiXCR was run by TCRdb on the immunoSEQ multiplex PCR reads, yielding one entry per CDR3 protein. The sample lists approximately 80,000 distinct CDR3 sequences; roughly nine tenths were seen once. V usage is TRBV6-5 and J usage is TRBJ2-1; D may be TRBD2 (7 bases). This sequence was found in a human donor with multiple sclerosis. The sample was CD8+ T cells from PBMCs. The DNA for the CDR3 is TGTGCCAGCAGTTACGGGGGGGGCGACTCCTACAATGAGCAGTTCTTC. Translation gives CASSYGGGDSYNEQFF.